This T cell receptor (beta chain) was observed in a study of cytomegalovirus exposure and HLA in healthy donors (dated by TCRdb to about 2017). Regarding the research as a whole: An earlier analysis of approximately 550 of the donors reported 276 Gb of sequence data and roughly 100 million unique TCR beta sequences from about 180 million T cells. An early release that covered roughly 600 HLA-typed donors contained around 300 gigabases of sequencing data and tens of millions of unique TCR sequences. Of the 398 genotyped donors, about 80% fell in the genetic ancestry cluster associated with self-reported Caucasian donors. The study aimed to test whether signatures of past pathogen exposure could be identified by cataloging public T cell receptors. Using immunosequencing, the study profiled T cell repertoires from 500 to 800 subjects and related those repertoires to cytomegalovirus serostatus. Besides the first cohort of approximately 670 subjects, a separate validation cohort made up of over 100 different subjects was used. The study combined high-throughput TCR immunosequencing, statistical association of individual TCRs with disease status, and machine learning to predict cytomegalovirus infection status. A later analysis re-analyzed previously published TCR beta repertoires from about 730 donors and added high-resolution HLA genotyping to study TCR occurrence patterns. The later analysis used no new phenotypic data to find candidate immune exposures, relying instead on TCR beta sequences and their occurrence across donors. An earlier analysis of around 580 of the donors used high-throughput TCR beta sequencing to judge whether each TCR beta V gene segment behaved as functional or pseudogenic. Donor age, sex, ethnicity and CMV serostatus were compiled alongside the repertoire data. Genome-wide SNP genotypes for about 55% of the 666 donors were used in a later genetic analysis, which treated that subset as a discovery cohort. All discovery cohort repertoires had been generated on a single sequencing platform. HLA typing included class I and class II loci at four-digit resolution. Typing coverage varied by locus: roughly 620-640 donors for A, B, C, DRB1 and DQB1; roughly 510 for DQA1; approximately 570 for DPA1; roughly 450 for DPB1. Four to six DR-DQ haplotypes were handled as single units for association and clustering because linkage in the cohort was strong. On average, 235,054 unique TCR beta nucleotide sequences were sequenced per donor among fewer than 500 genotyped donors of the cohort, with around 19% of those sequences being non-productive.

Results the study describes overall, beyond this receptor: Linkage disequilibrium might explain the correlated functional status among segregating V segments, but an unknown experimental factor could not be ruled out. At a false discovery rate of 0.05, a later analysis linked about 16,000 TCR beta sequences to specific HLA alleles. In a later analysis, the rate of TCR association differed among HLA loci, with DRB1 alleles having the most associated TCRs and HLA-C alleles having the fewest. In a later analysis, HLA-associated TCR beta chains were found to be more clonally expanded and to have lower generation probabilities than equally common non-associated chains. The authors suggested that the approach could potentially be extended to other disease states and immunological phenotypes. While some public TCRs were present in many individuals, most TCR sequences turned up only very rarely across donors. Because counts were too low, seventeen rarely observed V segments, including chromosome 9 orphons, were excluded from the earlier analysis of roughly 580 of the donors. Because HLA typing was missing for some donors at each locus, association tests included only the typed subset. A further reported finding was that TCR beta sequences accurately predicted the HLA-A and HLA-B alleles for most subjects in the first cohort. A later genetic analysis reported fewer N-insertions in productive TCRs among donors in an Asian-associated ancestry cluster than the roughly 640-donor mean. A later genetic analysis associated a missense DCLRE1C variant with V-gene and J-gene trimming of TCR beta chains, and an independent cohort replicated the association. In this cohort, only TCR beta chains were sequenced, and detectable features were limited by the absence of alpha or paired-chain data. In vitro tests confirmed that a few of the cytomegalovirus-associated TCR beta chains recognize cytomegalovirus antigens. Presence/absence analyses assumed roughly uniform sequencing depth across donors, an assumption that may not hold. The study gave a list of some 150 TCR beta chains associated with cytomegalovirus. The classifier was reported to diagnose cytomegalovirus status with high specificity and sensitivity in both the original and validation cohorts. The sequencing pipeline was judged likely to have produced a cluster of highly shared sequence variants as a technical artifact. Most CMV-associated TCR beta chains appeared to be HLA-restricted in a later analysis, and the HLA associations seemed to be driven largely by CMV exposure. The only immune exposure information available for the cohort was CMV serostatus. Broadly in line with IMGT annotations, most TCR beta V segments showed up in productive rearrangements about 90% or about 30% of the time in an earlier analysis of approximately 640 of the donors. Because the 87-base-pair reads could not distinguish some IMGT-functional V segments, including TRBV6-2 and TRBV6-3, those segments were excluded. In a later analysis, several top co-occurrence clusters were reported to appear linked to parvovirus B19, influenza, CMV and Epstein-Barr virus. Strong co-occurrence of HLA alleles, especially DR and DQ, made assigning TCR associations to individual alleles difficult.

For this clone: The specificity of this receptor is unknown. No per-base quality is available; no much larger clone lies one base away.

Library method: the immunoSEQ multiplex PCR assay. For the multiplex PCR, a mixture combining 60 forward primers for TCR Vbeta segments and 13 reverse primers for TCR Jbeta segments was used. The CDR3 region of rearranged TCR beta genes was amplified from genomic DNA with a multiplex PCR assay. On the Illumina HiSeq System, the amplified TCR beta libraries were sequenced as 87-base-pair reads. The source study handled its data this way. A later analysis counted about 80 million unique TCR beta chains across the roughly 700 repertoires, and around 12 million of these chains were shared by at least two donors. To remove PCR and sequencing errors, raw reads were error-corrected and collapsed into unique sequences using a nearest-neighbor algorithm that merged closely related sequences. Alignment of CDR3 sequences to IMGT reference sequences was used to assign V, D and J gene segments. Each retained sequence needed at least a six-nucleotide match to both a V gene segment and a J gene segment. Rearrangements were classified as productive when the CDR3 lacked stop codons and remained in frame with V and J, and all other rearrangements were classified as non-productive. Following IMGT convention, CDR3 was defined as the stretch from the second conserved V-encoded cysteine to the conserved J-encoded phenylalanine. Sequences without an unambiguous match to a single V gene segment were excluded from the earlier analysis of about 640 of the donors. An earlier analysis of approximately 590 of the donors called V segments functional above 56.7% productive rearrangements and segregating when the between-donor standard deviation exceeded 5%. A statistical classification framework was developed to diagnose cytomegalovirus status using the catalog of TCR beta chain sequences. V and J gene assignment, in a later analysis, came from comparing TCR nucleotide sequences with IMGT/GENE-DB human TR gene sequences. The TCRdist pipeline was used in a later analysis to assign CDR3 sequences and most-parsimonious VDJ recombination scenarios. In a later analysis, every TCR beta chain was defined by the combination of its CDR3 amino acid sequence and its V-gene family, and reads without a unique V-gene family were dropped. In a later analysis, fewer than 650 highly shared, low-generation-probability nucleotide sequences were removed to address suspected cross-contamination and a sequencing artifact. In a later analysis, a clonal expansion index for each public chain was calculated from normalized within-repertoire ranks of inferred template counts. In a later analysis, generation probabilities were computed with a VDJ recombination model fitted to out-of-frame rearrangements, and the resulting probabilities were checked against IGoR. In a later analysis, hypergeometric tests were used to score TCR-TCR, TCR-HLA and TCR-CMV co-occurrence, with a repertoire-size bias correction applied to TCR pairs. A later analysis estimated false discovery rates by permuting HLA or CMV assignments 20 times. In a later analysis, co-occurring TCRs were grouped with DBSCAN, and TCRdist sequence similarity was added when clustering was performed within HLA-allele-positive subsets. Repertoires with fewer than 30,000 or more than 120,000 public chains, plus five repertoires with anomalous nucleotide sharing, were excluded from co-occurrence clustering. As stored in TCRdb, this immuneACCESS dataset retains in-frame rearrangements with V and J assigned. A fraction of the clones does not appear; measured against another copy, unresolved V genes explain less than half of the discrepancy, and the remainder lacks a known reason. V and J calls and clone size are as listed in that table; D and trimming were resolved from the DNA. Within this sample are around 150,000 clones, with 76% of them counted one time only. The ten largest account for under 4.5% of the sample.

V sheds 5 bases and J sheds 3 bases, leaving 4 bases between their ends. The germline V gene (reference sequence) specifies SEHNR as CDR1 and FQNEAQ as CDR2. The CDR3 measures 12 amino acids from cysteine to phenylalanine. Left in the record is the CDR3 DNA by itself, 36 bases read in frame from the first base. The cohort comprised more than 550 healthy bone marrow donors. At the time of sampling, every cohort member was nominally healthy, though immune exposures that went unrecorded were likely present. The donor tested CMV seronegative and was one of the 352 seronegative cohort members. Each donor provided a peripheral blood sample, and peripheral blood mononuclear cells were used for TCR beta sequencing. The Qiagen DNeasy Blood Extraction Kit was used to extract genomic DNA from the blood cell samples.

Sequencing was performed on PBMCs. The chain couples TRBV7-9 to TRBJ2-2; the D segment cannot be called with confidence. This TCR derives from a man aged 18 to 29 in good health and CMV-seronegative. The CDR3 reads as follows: CASSKHTGELFF. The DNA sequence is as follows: TGTGCCAGCAGCAAGCACACCGGGGAGCTGTTTTTT.